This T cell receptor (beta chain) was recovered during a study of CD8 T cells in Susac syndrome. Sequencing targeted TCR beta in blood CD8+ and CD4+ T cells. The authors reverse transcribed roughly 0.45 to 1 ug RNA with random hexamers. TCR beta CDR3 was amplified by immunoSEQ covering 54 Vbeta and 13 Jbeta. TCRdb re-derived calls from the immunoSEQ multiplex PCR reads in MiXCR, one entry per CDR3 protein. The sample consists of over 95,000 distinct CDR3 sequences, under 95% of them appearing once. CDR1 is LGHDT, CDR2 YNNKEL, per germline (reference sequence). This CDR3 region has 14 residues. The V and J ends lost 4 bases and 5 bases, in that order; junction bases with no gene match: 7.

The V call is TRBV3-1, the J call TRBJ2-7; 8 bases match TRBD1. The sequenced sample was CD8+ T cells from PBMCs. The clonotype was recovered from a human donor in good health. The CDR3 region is CASSPYRGSDEQYF. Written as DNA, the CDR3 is TGTGCCAGCAGCCCCTACAGGGGGTCTGACGAGCAGTACTTC.